This TCR beta chain is from a study of CD8 T cells in ankylosing spondylitis. The sample holds one count of this clonotype. No antigen is known for it. General observations from the study: Made up of several highly homologous variants, a TCR beta motif appeared characteristic of ankylosing spondylitis blood.

CDR3 length equals 15 residues. The germline V gene has CDR1 SGHTA and CDR2 FQGTGA. Trimming cost V 5 bases and J 4 bases; bases outside gene matches: 6. TCRdb recomputed calls from the 5' RACE reads with MiXCR, one row per CDR3 protein. Among approximately 150,000 distinct CDR3 sequences listed, 17% were seen once. This sequence was found in a male donor with ankylosing spondylitis. The chain joins TRBV7-3 to TRBJ2-1, with 9 bases aligning to TRBD1. The sequencing input was blood, either unsorted or a sorted T cell fraction (not recorded which). The CDR3 region has the DNA TGTGCCAGCAGCCCGGCGGGACAGGGTTACAATGAGCAGTTCTTC. Translating it yields CASSPAGQGYNEQFF.